This TCR beta chain was obtained from a study of response to subunit inactivated influenza vaccine. One entry per CDR3 protein, called by TCRdb with MiXCR from the RT-PCR reads. Of roughly 780,000 distinct CDR3 sequences listed, roughly 20% are singletons. As to this clonotype: Its matching antigen is unknown.

CDR1 SGHAT and CDR2 FQNNGV come from the germline V gene. The CDR3 covers 16 residues. The V segment lost 3 bases and the J segment 5 bases; nucleotides outside the gene matches: 9. Whole-study results and caveats: Authors suggested that a seasonal influenza vaccination recruits few new T cells each time.

This chain connects TRBV11-2 to TRBJ2-1; 8 nucleotides match TRBD2. The specimen comprised PBMCs from blood, sampled about 5 days after vaccination. This TCR was recovered from a man aged 50-60 years who received an inactivated influenza vaccine. The CDR3 DNA follows: TGTGCCAGCAGCTTCACCCCGGGACTAGGAAACAATGAGCAGTTCTTC. Translating it yields CASSFTPGLGNNEQFF.